This T cell receptor beta chain was retrieved from a study of T cell changes during pregnancy in multiple sclerosis. Data came from immunoSEQ multiplex PCR; TCRdb stores just in-frame clones and leaves some out. The sample includes about 50,000 clones, around 90% of them seen just once. Germline loops: CDR1 KGHSH, CDR2 LQKENI. This CDR3 is 15 amino acids long. Trimming cost V 2 bases and J 5 bases, with 13 bases left between them. The rearrangement uses TRBV18 and TRBJ1-3; D is possibly TRBD1 (5 bases). This receptor was identified in a female donor with multiple sclerosis, enrolled in a pregnancy study. The sequences come from CD4+ T cells from peripheral blood mononuclear cells, collected after pregnancy. Written as DNA, the CDR3 is TGTGCCAGCTCACCATCGCAGGGCACCAGAAACACCATATATTTT. Translating gives CASSPSQGTRNTIYF.